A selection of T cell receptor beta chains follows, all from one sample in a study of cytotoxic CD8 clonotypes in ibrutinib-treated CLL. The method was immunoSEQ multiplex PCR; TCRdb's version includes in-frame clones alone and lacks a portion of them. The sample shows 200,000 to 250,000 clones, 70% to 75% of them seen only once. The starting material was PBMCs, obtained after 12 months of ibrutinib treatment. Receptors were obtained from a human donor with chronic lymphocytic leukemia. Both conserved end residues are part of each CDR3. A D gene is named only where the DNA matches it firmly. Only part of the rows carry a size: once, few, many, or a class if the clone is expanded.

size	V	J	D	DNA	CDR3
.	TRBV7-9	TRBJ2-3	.	TGTGCCAGCAGCTTCGGGGGAACAGATACGCAGTATTTT	CASSFGGTDTQYF
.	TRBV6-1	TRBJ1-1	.	TGTGCCAGTTGGGTCAGTGGGGGCACTGAAGCTTTCTTT	CASWVSGGTEAFF
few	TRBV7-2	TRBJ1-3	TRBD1	TGTGCCAGCAGCTCCCGAGACAGGGGGAATGGAAACACCATATATTTT	CASSSRDRGNGNTIYF
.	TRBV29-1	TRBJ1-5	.	TGCAGCGCCCTAGGGGTGGATCAGCCCCAGCATTTT	CSALGVDQPQHF
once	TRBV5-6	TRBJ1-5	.	TGTGCCAGCAGCTTTTTCAGGGGCAATCAGCCCCAGCATTTT	CASSFFRGNQPQHF
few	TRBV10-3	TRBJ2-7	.	TGTGCCATCAGCCCCGACAGATACGAGCAGTACTTC	CAISPDRYEQYF
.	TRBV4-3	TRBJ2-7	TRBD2	TGCGCCAGCAGCCAAGACGTACTAGCGGACTCCTACGAGCAGTACTTC	CASSQDVLADSYEQYF
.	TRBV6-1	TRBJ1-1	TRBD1	TGTGCCAGCAGCAAACAGGGGTGGGAAGCTTTCTTT	CASSKQGWEAFF
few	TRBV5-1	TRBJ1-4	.	TGCGCCAGCAGCTTGGTCCAGGGGCAAAATGAAAAACTGTTTTTT	CASSLVQGQNEKLFF
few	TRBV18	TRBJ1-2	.	TGTGCCAGCTCAACGGGAACCAACTATGGCTACACCTTC	CASSTGTNYGYTF
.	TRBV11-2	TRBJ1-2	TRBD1	TGTGCCAGCAGCTTAGATAGGGGGCGATTTGGCTACACCTTC	CASSLDRGRFGYTF
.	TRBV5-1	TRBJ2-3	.	TGCGCCAGCAGCTTGCCTGGGGTCACAGATACGCAGTATTTT	CASSLPGVTDTQYF
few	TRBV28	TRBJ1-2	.	TGTGCCAGCAGTCTGGGTGTTGGCTACACCTTC	CASSLGVGYTF
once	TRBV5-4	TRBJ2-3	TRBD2	TGTGCCAGCAGCCGCGCACGCGCGGGGGGGAGCACAGATACGCAGTATTTT	CASSRARAGGSTDTQYF
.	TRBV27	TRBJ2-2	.	TGTGCCAGCAGTACCGGACCGAACACCGGGGAGCTGTTTTTT	CASSTGPNTGELFF
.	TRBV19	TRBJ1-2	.	TGTGCCAGTAGTAGGGCGGACTATGGCTACACCTTC	CASSRADYGYTF
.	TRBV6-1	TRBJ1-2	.	TGTGCCAGCAGTGAACAAAAACACTATGGCTACACCTTC	CASSEQKHYGYTF
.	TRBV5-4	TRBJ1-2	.	TGTGCCAGCAGCCGACAGAACGACTATGGCTACACCTTC	CASSRQNDYGYTF
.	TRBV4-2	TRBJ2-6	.	TGTGCCAGCAGCCAAGATTACCAACCCTCTGGGGCCAACGTCCTGACTTTC	CASSQDYQPSGANVLTF
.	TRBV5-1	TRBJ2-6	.	TGCGCCAGCAGCCTAGAGTACTCTGGGGCCAACGTCCTGACTTTC	CASSLEYSGANVLTF
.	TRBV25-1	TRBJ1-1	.	TGTGCCAGCGCCCAAGTCGTGGGGAACACTGAAGCTTTCTTT	CASAQVVGNTEAFF
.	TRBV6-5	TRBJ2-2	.	TGTGCCAGCAGTTTCGACAGACAGCTTAACACCGGGGAGCTGTTTTTT	CASSFDRQLNTGELFF
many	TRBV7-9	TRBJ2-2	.	TGTGCCAGCAGCTTATCCGGGGAGCTGTTTTTT	CASSLSGELFF
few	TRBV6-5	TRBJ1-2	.	TGTGCCAGCAGTTACTCAGGGCACCGGGGTTCCGGCTACACCTTC	CASSYSGHRGSGYTF
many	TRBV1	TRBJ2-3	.	TGCACCAGCAGCCGTCAAGGGAGGGGCACAGATACGCAGTATTTT	CTSSRQGRGTDTQYF
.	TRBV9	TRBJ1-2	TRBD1	TGTGCCAGCAGACGGGACAGCTATGGCTACACCTTC	CASRRDSYGYTF
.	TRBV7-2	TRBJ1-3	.	TGTGCCAGCAGCCGGAGGACCGCGGGACTCTGGACTGGAAACACCATATATTTT	CASSRRTAGLWTGNTIYF
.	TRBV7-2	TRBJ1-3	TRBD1	TGTGCCAGCAGCTTAAATTCTAGGGGGCGAGGAAACACCATATATTTT	CASSLNSRGRGNTIYF
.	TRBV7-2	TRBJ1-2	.	TGTGCCAGCAGCTTAGTTAAGGCCGGAGGCTACACCTTC	CASSLVKAGGYTF